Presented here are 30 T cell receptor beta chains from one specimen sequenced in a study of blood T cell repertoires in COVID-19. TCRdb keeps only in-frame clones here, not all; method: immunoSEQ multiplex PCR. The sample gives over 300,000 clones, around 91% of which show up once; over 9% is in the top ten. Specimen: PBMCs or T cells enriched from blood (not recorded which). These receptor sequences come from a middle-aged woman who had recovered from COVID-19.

CDR3 region: CATSREYFGDTQYF. The CDR3, as DNA: TGTGCCACCAGCAGAGAATATTTCGGGGATACGCAGTATTTT. V gene TRBV15 combines with J gene TRBJ2-3, with no clear D. Trimming pared 0 bases from V and 6 bases from J, leaving 10 bases between. Germline lookup yields CDR1 LNHNV and CDR2 YYDKDF (reference sequence). The CDR3 loop spans 14 amino acids.

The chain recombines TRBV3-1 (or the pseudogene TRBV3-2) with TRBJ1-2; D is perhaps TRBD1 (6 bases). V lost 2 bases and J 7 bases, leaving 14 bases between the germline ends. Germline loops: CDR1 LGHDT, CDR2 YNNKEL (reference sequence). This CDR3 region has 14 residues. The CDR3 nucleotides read TGTGCCAGCAGCCAAACTTCGACAGGTAGTGGCTACACCTTC. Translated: CASSQTSTGSGYTF.

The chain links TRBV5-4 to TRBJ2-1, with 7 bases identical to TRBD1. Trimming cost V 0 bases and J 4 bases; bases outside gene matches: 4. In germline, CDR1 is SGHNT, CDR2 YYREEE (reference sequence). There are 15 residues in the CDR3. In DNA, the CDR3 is TGTGCCAGCAGCTTGGGGCGACAGGGTTACAATGAGCAGTTCTTC. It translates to CASSLGRQGYNEQFF.

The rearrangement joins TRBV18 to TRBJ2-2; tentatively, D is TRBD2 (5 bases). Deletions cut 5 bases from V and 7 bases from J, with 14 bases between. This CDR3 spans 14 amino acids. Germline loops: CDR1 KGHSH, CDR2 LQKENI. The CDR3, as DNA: TGTGCCAGCTCATCTTTCGGGGTTGGCGGGGAGCTGTTTTTT. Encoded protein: CASSSFGVGGELFF. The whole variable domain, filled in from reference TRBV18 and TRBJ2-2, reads NAGVMQNPRHLVRRRGQEARLRCSPMKGHSHVYWYRQLPEEGLKFMVYLQKENIIDESGMPKERFSAEFPKEGPSILRIQQVVRGDSAAYFCASSSFGVGGELFFGEGSRLTVL.

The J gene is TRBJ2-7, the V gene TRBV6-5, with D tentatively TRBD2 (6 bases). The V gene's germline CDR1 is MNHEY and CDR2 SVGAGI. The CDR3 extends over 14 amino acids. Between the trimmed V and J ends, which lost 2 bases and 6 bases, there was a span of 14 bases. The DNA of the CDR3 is TGTGCCAGCAGTTACCGGAGGGGAGAGTTCGAGCAGTACTTC. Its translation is CASSYRRGEFEQYF.

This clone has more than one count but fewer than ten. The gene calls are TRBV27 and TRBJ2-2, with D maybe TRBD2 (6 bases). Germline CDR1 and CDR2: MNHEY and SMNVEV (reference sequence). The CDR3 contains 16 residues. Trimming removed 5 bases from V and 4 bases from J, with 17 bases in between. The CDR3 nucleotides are TGTGCCAGCAGTCGGGGACTGAATCGGGGCACCGGGGAGCTGTTTTTT. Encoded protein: CASSRGLNRGTGELFF.

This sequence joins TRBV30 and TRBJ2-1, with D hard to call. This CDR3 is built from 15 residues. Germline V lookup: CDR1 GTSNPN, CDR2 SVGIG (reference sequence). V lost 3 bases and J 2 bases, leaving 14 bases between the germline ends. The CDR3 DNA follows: TGTGCCTGGAGGAGCCCCGGAGTGACCTACAATGAGCAGTTCTTC. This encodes CAWRSPGVTYNEQFF.

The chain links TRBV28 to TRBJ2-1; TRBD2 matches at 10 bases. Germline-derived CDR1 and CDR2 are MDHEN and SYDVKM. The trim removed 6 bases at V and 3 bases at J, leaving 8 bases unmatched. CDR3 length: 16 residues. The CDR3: CASRKREGGNYNEQFF. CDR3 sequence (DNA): TGTGCCAGCAGAAAGCGGGAGGGCGGGAACTACAATGAGCAGTTCTTC.

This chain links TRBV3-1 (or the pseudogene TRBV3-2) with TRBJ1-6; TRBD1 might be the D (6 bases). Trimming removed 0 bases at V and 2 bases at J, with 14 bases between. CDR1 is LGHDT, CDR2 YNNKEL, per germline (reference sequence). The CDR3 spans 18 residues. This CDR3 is CASSQEGGGKTYNSPLHF. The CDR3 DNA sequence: TGTGCCAGCAGCCAAGAGGGGGGGGGCAAAACCTATAATTCACCCCTCCACTTT.

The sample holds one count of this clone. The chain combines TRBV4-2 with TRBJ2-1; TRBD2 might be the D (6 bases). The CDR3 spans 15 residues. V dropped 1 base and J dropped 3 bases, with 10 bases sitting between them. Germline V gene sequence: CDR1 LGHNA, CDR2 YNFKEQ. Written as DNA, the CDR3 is TGTGCCAGCAGCCAAGTAGCGGTCTACTACAATGAGCAGTTCTTC. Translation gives CASSQVAVYYNEQFF.

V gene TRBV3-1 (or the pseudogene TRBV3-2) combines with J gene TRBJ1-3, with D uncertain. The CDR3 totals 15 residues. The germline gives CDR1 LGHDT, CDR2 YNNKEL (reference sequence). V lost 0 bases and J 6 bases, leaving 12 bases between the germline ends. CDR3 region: CASSQEPRGLNTIYF. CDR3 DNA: TGTGCCAGCAGCCAAGAACCTCGAGGTTTAAACACCATATATTTT.

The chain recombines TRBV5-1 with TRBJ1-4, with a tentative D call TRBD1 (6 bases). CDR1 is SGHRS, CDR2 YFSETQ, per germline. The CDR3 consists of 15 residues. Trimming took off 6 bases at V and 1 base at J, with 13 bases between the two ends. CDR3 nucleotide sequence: TGCGCCAGCAACCCCCTAGGGGGAACTAATGAAAAACTGTTTTTT. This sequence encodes CASNPLGGTNEKLFF.

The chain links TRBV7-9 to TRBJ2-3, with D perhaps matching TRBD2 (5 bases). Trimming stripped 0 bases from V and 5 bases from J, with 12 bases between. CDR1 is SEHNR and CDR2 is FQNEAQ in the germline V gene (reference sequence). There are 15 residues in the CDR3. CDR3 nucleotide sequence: TGTGCCAGCAGCTTAGCCCGCATCGCGGGAGATACGCAGTATTTT. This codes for CASSLARIAGDTQYF.

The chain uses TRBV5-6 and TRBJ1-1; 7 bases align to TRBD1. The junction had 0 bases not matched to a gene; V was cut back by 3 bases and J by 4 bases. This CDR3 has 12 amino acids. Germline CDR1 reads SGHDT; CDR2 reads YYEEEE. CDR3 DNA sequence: TGTGCCAGCAGCTGGACAGGCACTGAAGCTTTCTTT. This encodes CASSWTGTEAFF.

CDR3 sequence (DNA): TGTGCCAGCAGCTTGGTAGAGGAAAAGCAGTTCTTC. This encodes CASSLVEEKQFF. This chain connects TRBV5-4 to TRBJ2-1; D unresolved. V was cut by 0 bases and J by 11 bases, with 9 bases left in between. Germline assignment: CDR1 SGHNT and CDR2 YYREEE (reference sequence). This CDR3 is 12 amino acids long. The full variable domain, with the rest looked up from reference TRBV5-4 and TRBJ2-1, is ETGVTQSPTHLIKTRGQQVTLRCSSQSGHNTVSWYQQALGQGPQFIFQYYREEENGRGNFPPRFSGLQFPNYSSELNVNALELDDSALYLCASSLVEEKQFFGPGTRLTVL.

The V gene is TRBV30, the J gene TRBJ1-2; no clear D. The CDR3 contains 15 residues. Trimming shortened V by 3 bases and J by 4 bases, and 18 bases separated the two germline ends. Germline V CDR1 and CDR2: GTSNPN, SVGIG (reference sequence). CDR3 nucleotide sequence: TGTGCCTGGAGAGCCGAAAACTCAGGTCTCTATGGCTACACCTTC. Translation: CAWRAENSGLYGYTF.

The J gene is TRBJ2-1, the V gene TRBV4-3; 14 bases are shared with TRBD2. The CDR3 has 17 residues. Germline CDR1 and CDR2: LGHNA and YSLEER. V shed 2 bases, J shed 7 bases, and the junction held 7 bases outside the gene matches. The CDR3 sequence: CASSQPGLAGGLNEQFF. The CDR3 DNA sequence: TGCGCCAGCAGCCAACCCGGACTAGCGGGAGGATTGAATGAGCAGTTCTTC.

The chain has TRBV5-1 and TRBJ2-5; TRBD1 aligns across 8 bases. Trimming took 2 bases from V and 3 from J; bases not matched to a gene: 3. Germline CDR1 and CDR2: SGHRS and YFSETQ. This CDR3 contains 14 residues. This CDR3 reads CASSLLQGEETQYF. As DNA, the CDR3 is TGCGCCAGCAGCTTATTACAGGGGGAAGAGACCCAGTACTTC.

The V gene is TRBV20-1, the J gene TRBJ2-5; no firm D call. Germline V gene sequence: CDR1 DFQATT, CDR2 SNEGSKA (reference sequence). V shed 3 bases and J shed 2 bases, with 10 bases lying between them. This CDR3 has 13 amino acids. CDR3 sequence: CSASLTAQETQYF. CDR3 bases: TGCAGTGCTAGTTTAACAGCTCAAGAGACCCAGTACTTC.

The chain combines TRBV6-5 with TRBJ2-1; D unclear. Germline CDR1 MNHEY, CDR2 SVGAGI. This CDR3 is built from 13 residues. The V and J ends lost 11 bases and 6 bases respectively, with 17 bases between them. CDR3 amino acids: CAAEAPRLNEQFF. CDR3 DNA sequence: TGTGCCGCCGAAGCGCCCAGACTCAATGAGCAGTTCTTC.

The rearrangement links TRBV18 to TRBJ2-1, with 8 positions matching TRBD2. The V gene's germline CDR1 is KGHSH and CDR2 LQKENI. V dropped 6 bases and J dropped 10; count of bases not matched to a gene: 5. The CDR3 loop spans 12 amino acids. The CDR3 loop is CASSPVAGEQFF. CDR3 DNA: TGTGCCAGCTCCCCTGTAGCGGGAGAGCAGTTCTTC. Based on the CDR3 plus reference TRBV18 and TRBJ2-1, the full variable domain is NAGVMQNPRHLVRRRGQEARLRCSPMKGHSHVYWYRQLPEEGLKFMVYLQKENIIDESGMPKERFSAEFPKEGPSILRIQQVVRGDSAAYFCASSPVAGEQFFGPGTRLTVL.

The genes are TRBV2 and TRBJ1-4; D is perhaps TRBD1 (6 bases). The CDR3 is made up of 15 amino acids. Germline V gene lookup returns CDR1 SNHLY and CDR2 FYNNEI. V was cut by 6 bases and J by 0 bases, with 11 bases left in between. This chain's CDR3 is CASSESGATNEKLFF. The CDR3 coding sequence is TGTGCCAGCAGCGAATCAGGGGCAACTAATGAAAAACTGTTTTTT. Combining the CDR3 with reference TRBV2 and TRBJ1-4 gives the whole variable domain EPEVTQTPSHQVTQMGQEVILRCVPISNHLYFYWYRQILGQKVEFLVSFYNNEISEKSEIFDDQFSVERPDGSNFTLKIRSTKLEDSAMYFCASSESGATNEKLFFGSGTQLSVL.

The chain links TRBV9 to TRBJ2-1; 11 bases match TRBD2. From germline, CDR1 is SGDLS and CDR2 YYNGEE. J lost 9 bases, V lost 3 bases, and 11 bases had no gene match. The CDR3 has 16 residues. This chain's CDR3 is CASSAPELAGVSEQFF. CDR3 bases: TGTGCCAGCAGCGCTCCCGAACTAGCGGGAGTAAGTGAGCAGTTCTTC.

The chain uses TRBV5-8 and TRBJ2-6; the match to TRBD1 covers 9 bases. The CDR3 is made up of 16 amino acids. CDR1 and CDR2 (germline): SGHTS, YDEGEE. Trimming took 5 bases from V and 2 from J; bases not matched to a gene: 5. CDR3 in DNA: TGTGCCAGCAGACGGGACAGGGTAACTGGGGCCAACGTCCTGACTTTC. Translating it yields CASRRDRVTGANVLTF.

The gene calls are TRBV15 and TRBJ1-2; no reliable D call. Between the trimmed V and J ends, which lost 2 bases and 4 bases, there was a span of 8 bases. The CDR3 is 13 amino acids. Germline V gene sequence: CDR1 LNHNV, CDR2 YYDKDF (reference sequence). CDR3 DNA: TGTGCCACCAGCAGACAGGCCCGCTATGGCTACACCTTC. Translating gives CATSRQARYGYTF.

Here the CDR3 reads CASSPGLGNTDTQYF. DNA for the CDR3: TGTGCCAGCTCACCAGGGCTGGGTAACACAGATACGCAGTATTTT. The V and J genes are TRBV18 and TRBJ2-3; D gene ambiguous. Germline V gene lookup returns CDR1 KGHSH and CDR2 LQKENI. The V gene lost 2 bases and the J gene lost 2 bases, with 11 bases spanning the gap. The CDR3 length is 15 residues.

CDR3 protein: CASSPATGLGETQYF. CDR3 coding DNA: TGTGCCAGCTCACCGGCAACAGGGTTGGGGGAGACCCAGTACTTC. The chain uses TRBV18 and TRBJ2-5; the D gene is possibly TRBD1 (6 bases). Germline values: CDR1 KGHSH, CDR2 LQKENI. The CDR3 extends over 15 amino acids. The V end lost 3 bases, the J end lost 5 bases, and 16 bases lay between the germline ends.

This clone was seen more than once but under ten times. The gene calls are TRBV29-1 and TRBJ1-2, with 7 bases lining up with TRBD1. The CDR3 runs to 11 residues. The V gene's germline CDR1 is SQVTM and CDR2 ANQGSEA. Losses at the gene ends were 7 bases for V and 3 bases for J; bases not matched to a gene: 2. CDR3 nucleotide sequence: TGCAGCGCCAGGGGGTACTATGGCTACACCTTC. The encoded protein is CSARGYYGYTF.

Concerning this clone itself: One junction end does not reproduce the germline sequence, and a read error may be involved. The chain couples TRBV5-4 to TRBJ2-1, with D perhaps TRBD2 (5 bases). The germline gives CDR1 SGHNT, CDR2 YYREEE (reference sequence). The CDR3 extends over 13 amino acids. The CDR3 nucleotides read TGTGCCAGCACCTTGGATAGCGACAATGAGCAGTTCTTC. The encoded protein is CASTLDSDNEQFF.

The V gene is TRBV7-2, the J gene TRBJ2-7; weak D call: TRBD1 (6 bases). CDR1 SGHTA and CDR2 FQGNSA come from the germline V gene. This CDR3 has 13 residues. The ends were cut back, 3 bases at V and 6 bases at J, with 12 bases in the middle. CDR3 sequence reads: CASSLTTGSEQYF. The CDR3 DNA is TGTGCCAGCAGCTTGACTACAGGGAGCGAGCAGTACTTC.